The rows below give T cell receptor beta chains drawn from one sample of a study of blood T cell repertoires in COVID-19. Some clones are missing from TCRdb's copy, which holds only in-frame ones; the method was immunoSEQ multiplex PCR. Of about 160,000 clones in the sample, about 85% were seen once. The material sequenced was peripheral blood. These receptors came from a human donor with acute or convalescent COVID-19. The donor label of this sample is uncertain. CDR3s include the opening cysteine and the closing phenylalanine or tryptophan. D genes are given only for firm matches. Size tells how often a clone was seen (once, few, many) or the class of an expanded clone, and some rows leave it out.

16	TRBJ1-1	-	TRBV27	TRBD1	CASRNTGGVRNTEAFF	TGTGCCAGCAGGAATACAGGGGGCGTAAGGAACACTGAAGCTTTCTTT
13	TRBJ1-5	-	TRBV6-5	-	CASSPQISQPQHF	TGTGCCAGCAGCCCCCAGATAAGTCAGCCCCAGCATTTT
16	TRBJ2-2	-	TRBV27	-	CASSRQRQPNTGELFF	TGTGCCAGCAGCCGACAGAGACAGCCTAACACCGGGGAGCTGTTTTTT
15	TRBJ2-1	few	TRBV7-3	TRBD2	CASSPTGTSGGQQFF	TGTGCCAGCAGCCCCACCGGGACTAGCGGGGGTCAGCAGTTCTTC
15	TRBJ2-7	-	TRBV5-1	-	CASSYTGTNSYEQYF	TGCGCCAGCAGTTACACCGGGACAAACTCCTACGAGCAGTACTTC
17	TRBJ1-1	-	TRBV21-1	-	CASSKEVLGDRINEAFF	TGTGCCAGCAGCAAAGAAGTTTTAGGGGACAGGATAAATGAAGCTTTCTTT
15	TRBJ1-4	-	TRBV6-5	TRBD1	CASTKWGTGRLELFF	TGTGCCAGCACCAAATGGGGGACAGGTCGCCTGGAACTGTTTTTT
17	TRBJ1-3	-	TRBV5-4	-	CASSPGQKPLSGNTIYF	TGTGCCAGCAGCCCCGGACAGAAACCTCTCTCTGGAAACACCATATATTTT
15	TRBJ1-2	-	TRBV6-5	-	CASSPSGAGGYGYTF	TGTGCCAGCAGCCCCAGCGGGGCGGGGGGTTATGGCTACACCTTC
15	TRBJ1-6	-	TRBV3-1/TRBV3-2	-	CASSPLGPGGSPLHF	TGTGCCAGCAGCCCACTGGGACCGGGAGGTTCACCCCTCCACTTT
16	TRBJ1-2	-	TRBV18	TRBD1	CASSPQGALSNYGYTF	TGTGCCAGCTCACCACAGGGGGCGCTTTCCAACTATGGCTACACCTTC
14	TRBJ1-6	-	TRBV2	TRBD1	CASSEGTGLSPLHF	TGTGCCAGCAGTGAAGGGACAGGGTTGTCACCCCTCCACTTT
13	TRBJ1-4	-	TRBV11-2	TRBD1	CASSLDRWEKLFF	TGTGCCAGCAGCTTGGACAGGTGGGAAAAACTGTTTTTT
13	TRBJ1-2	-	TRBV2	TRBD1	CASSEDRGNGYTF	TGTGCCAGCAGTGAGGACAGGGGGAATGGCTACACCTTC
16	TRBJ2-5	-	TRBV6-5	TRBD1	CASSFGQGGSRETQYF	TGTGCCAGCAGTTTTGGACAGGGGGGTTCGCGGGAGACCCAGTACTTC
14	TRBJ2-1	-	TRBV6-5	TRBD2	CASYPGGFYNEQFF	TGTGCCAGCTACCCGGGGGGGTTCTACAATGAGCAGTTCTTC
14	TRBJ1-6	-	TRBV11-3	-	CASSFAGARSPLHF	TGTGCCAGCAGCTTCGCAGGGGCGAGGTCACCCCTCCACTTT
14	TRBJ2-3	-	TRBV6-5	TRBD2	CASSYRLAVDTQYF	TGTGCCAGCAGTTATAGACTAGCGGTTGATACGCAGTATTTT
16	TRBJ2-7	once	TRBV5-1	TRBD2	CASSSQKGLAGYEQYF	TGCGCCAGCAGCTCACAAAAGGGACTAGCGGGGTACGAGCAGTACTTC
13	TRBJ2-1	-	TRBV5-1	TRBD1	CATRTGSYNEQFF	TGCGCCACAAGGACAGGCTCCTACAATGAGCAGTTCTTC
16	TRBJ1-6	-	TRBV9	-	CASSVDPTVTNSPLHF	TGTGCCAGCAGCGTAGACCCGACAGTTACTAATTCACCCCTCCACTTT